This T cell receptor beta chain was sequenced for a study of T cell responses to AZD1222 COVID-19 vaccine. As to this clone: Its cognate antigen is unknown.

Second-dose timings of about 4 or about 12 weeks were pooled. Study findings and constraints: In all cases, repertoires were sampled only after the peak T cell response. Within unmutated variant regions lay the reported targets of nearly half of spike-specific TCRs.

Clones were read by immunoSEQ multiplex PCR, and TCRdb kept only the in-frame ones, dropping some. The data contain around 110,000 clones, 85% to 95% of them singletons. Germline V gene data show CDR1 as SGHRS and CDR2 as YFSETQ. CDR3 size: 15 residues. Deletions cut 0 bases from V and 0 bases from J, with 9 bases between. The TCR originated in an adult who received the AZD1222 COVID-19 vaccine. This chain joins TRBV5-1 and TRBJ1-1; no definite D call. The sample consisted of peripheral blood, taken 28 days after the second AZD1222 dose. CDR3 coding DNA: TGCGCCAGCAGCTTGGTGGCGGGGATGAACACTGAAGCTTTCTTT. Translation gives CASSLVAGMNTEAFF.